This passage covers 30 T cell receptor beta chains from one sample sequenced in a study of cytomegalovirus exposure and HLA in healthy donors. Clones were read by immunoSEQ multiplex PCR, and TCRdb kept only the in-frame ones, dropping some. The sample gives 98,000 or so clones, about 85% of which show up once; around 3% is in the top ten. The sequencing sample was made of PBMCs. These receptors were obtained from a woman in her late teens or twenties in good health and CMV-seronegative.

The rearrangement links TRBV6-1 to TRBJ1-4, with D perhaps TRBD1 (5 bases). The germline gives CDR1 MNHNS, CDR2 SASEGT. The CDR3 spans 15 residues. Trimming removed 4 bases from V and 3 bases from J, with 12 bases in between. This CDR3 is CASSASGYSNEKLFF. Here the CDR3 DNA reads TGTGCCAGCAGTGCCTCAGGGTACTCTAATGAAAAACTGTTTTTT.

This rearrangement joins TRBV30 to TRBJ2-2; no definite D call. Trimming removed 0 bases at V and 7 bases at J, with 6 bases between. Germline CDR1 is GTSNPN and CDR2 is SVGIG (reference sequence). The CDR3 runs 12 residues. CDR3 in DNA: TGTGCCTGGAGTGTACGAGACGGGGAGCTGTTTTTT. Encoded protein: CAWSVRDGELFF.

The chain uses TRBV29-1 and TRBJ1-5; D ambiguous. V gave up 4 bases and J gave up 8 bases, with 9 bases separating them. This CDR3 is 11 amino acids long. Germline-derived CDR1 and CDR2 are SQVTM and ANQGSEA. The CDR3 DNA follows: TGCAGCGTTGGAGGTTCTGAGCCCCAGCATTTT. It codes for CSVGGSEPQHF.

The rearrangement joins TRBV25-1 to TRBJ1-1; tentatively, D is TRBD1 (6 bases). This CDR3 has 15 amino acids. The ends were cut back, 4 bases at V and 4 bases at J, with 16 bases in the middle. Germline CDR1 MGHDK, CDR2 SYGVNS. The CDR3 sequence: CASSAQGGGATEAFF. The CDR3 nucleotides read TGTGCCAGCAGTGCCCAGGGAGGGGGGGCCACTGAAGCTTTCTTT.

V is TRBV5-1 and J is TRBJ1-1; a weak D match, TRBD1 (6 bases). The CDR3 contains 16 residues. The germline V gene encodes CDR1 SGHRS and CDR2 YFSETQ. Trimming stripped 1 base from V and 0 bases from J, with 13 bases between. The CDR3 protein is CASSLSPGQVNTEAFF. The CDR3 DNA reads TGCGCCAGCAGCTTGTCCCCGGGACAAGTGAACACTGAAGCTTTCTTT. Combining the CDR3 with reference TRBV5-1 and TRBJ1-1 gives the whole variable domain KAGVTQTPRYLIKTRGQQVTLSCSPISGHRSVSWYQQTPGQGLQFLFEYFSETQRNKGNFPGRFSGRQFSNSRSEMNVSTLELGDSALYLCASSLSPGQVNTEAFFGQGTRLTVV.

The table lists this clone with a few counts. The genes are TRBV19 and TRBJ1-2, with 8 positions matching TRBD1. The V gene's germline CDR1 is LNHDA and CDR2 SQIVND (reference sequence). V was pared by 10 bases and J by 7 bases, with 17 bases of the junction left unmatched. The CDR3 has 15 residues. In nucleotides, the CDR3 is TGTGCCACCGACTCCCGACAGGGGCGACAAGGTGGCTACACCTTC. Translation: CATDSRQGRQGGYTF.

This chain links TRBV6-6 with TRBJ2-7; TRBD1 agrees at 7 bases. The trim removed 2 bases at V and 5 bases at J, leaving 0 bases unmatched. Per the germline V gene, CDR1 is MNHNY and CDR2 is SVGAGI (reference sequence). The CDR3 extends over 12 amino acids. For the CDR3, the DNA is TGTGCCAGCAGTTACACAGGGGACGAGCAGTACTTC. It specifies CASSYTGDEQYF.

The rearrangement joins TRBV25-1 to TRBJ2-1; unclear D gene. Germline lookup yields CDR1 MGHDK and CDR2 SYGVNS. The CDR3 runs to 12 residues. Trimming stripped 10 bases from V and 9 bases from J, with 16 bases between. The DNA of the CDR3 is TGTGCCACTTTCTACCCCCCCGGTGAGCAGTTCTTC. Translating it yields CATFYPPGEQFF.

This clone was seen only a few times. This chain uses TRBV13 with TRBJ2-5; perhaps TRBD1 as D (6 bases). Deletions cut 2 bases from V and 2 bases from J, with 15 bases between. Germline assignment: CDR1 PRHDT and CDR2 FYEKMQ (reference sequence). This CDR3 region has 16 residues. CDR3 nucleotide sequence: TGTGCCAGCAGCTTACGGCAGCCAGGGGTTCAAGAGACCCAGTACTTC. Encoded protein: CASSLRQPGVQETQYF.

The sample holds a few counts of this clone. The chain couples TRBV4-1 to TRBJ2-7, with 9 nucleotides matching TRBD1. The CDR3 consists of 16 residues. V lost 1 base to trimming and J lost 4 bases; unmatched junction nucleotides: 8. Germline V gives CDR1 MGHRA, CDR2 YSYEKL. The CDR3 sequence is CASSQGNRDRAYEQYF. CDR3 nucleotides: TGCGCCAGCAGCCAAGGCAACCGGGACAGGGCTTACGAGCAGTACTTC.

This chain links TRBV27 with TRBJ1-1; D perhaps matches TRBD1 (6 bases). CDR1 MNHEY and CDR2 SMNVEV come from the germline V gene (reference sequence). The CDR3 is 16 residues long. The V end lost 4 bases, the J end lost 6 bases, and 21 bases lay between the germline ends. The CDR3 loop reads CASSSNQGIGGSEAFF. CDR3 nucleotides: TGTGCCAGCAGTTCCAACCAGGGGATTGGGGGATCTGAAGCTTTCTTT.

The V gene is TRBV6-5, the J gene TRBJ1-2; D not resolved. The germline gives CDR1 MNHEY, CDR2 SVGAGI. Trimming left V 6 bases short and J 0 bases short, with 11 bases between. CDR3 length: 14 amino acids. The CDR3 DNA reads as TGTGCCAGCAGCGAACTACGGTCTAACTATGGCTACACCTTC. As protein: CASSELRSNYGYTF.

The chain couples TRBV4-1 to TRBJ2-1; 8 bases agree with TRBD2. The CDR3 sequence is 16 residues long. In germline, CDR1 is MGHRA, CDR2 YSYEKL. With 1 base clipped from V and 4 bases from J, the junction kept 6 bases outside the gene matches. The CDR3 DNA follows: TGCGCCAGCAGCCAAGCTTCCGGGGGGGAGTACAATGAGCAGTTCTTC. Translating gives CASSQASGGEYNEQFF.

V gene TRBV12-2 combines with J gene TRBJ2-4; the DNA was not used to check the table's D call, TRBD2. TRBV12-2 is shown as a pseudogene. The CDR3 is 8 residues long. As DNA, the CDR3 is TGTGCAAGTCGCCTTCTGTACTTC. Translated, it gives CASRLLYF.

V usage is TRBV7-8 and J usage is TRBJ2-5; 8 positions agree with TRBD2. Unmatched junction bases numbered 6, after V lost 1 base and J lost 5 bases. The germline CDR1 and CDR2 sequences are SGHVS and FQNEAQ. This CDR3 is 15 amino acids long. The CDR3 DNA is TGTGCCAGCAGCTTAGGGGCGGGGGGCCTTGAGACCCAGTACTTC. This gives the protein CASSLGAGGLETQYF.

The count of this clone is one. This chain uses TRBV6-5 with TRBJ1-1; weak D call: TRBD1 (5 bases). The CDR3 is made up of 14 amino acids. The germline V and J ends were trimmed by 4 bases and 1 base, with 10 bases remaining between them. The germline V gene has CDR1 MNHEY and CDR2 SVGAGI. The CDR3 coding sequence is TGTGCCAGCAGTTGGGCCAGGGAGAACACTGAAGCTTTCTTT. Amino acid sequence: CASSWARENTEAFF.

The gene calls are TRBV28 and TRBJ2-1; D is unclear. Germline V gives CDR1 MDHEN, CDR2 SYDVKM. V dropped 3 bases and J dropped 5 bases, with 5 bases sitting between them. This CDR3 contains 12 residues. CDR3 DNA sequence: TGTGCCAGCAGTTTCACACACAATGAGCAGTTCTTC. This sequence encodes CASSFTHNEQFF.

The chain carries TRBV11-3 and TRBJ2-5; 8 nucleotides match TRBD2. Germline V gene sequence: CDR1 SGHNT, CDR2 YENEEA. V trimming: 5 bases; J trimming: 1 base; junction bases outside the gene matches: 3. CDR3 length: 14 amino acids. The chain's CDR3 is CASSPAGGQETQYF. DNA of the CDR3: TGTGCCAGCAGCCCCGCGGGGGGCCAAGAGACCCAGTACTTC.

The rearrangement joins TRBV11-2 to TRBJ2-7; D might be TRBD1 (5 bases). The CDR3 is 16 amino acids. Looked up from germline, CDR1 is SGHAT and CDR2 is FQNNGV. V gave up 5 bases and J gave up 0 bases, with 17 bases separating them. CDR3 DNA: TGTGCCAGCAGCCTCCCAAGGGGCCCGAGCTCCTACGAGCAGTACTTC. Translation gives CASSLPRGPSSYEQYF.

The chain is built from TRBV2 and TRBJ2-1; perhaps TRBD2 as D (5 bases). From germline, CDR1 is SNHLY and CDR2 FYNNEI. The germline V and J ends were trimmed by 4 bases and 5 bases, with 9 bases remaining between them. This CDR3 is built from 13 residues. CDR3 DNA: TGTGCCAGCAGTGGAGGGCCCAACAATGAGCAGTTCTTC. This codes for CASSGGPNNEQFF.

V is TRBV10-3 and J is TRBJ2-7, with a tentative D call TRBD1 (8 bases). Trimming took 3 bases from V and 4 from J, leaving 22 bases between them. This CDR3 region has 17 residues. Germline V CDR1 and CDR2: ENHRY, SYGVKD. The CDR3 nucleotides read TGTGCCATCAGTGACGCGACTGGGACAGGTAGCGGGTACGAGCAGTACTTC. Encoded protein: CAISDATGTGSGYEQYF.

This clone was found once. The chain has TRBV11-2 and TRBJ2-7; TRBD1 matches 7 bases. The germline gives CDR1 SGHAT, CDR2 FQNNGV. The ends lost 3 bases at V and 3 bases at J; junction bases unmatched: 14. The CDR3 length is 17 residues. CDR3 sequence reads: CASSFVHSGQRYYEQYF. The CDR3 nucleotides are TGTGCCAGCAGCTTTGTACATTCGGGACAGAGATACTACGAGCAGTACTTC.

V usage is TRBV4-1 and J usage is TRBJ2-5; weak D call: TRBD2 (6 bases). Trimming stripped 6 bases from V and 2 bases from J, with 13 bases between. The CDR3 spans 14 residues. Germline V lookup: CDR1 MGHRA, CDR2 YSYEKL. The CDR3 DNA is TGCGCCAGCAGTCATAGCGGCAGACAAGAGACCCAGTACTTC. Its translation: CASSHSGRQETQYF.

This chain joins TRBV25-1 and TRBJ2-7; a weak D match, TRBD1 (8 bases). V was clipped by 5 bases and J by 7 bases, with 18 bases between them. In germline, CDR1 is MGHDK, CDR2 SYGVNS. CDR3 length: 14 residues. The CDR3 reads CASSTTGEGEEQYF. The DNA of the CDR3 is TGTGCCAGCAGTACGACAGGGGAGGGTGAAGAGCAGTACTTC.

V and J are TRBV13 and TRBJ2-5; D is uncertain. This CDR3 comprises 15 residues. With 0 bases removed from V and 1 base from J, the gap between germline ends came to 9 bases. From germline, CDR1 is PRHDT and CDR2 FYEKMQ (reference sequence). The CDR3 here is CASSLGFRSQETQYF. Here the CDR3 DNA reads TGTGCCAGCAGCTTAGGCTTTCGCAGCCAAGAGACCCAGTACTTC.

V gene TRBV20-1 combines with J gene TRBJ1-1; D is uncertain. The V gene lost 2 bases and the J gene lost 6 bases, with 7 bases spanning the gap. Germline values: CDR1 DFQATT, CDR2 SNEGSKA (reference sequence). The length of the CDR3 is 11 residues. CDR3 in amino acids: CSARPGSEAFF. The CDR3 nucleotides are TGCAGTGCTAGACCCGGGTCTGAAGCTTTCTTT.

This chain connects TRBV18 to TRBJ2-1; TRBD2 agrees at 10 bases. CDR1 and CDR2 (germline): KGHSH, LQKENI. After removal of 3 bases from V and 7 bases from J, the junction contained 3 bases not matched to a gene. The CDR3 totals 14 residues. This CDR3 is CASSPGTSENEQFF. The CDR3 DNA sequence: TGTGCCAGCTCACCGGGGACTAGCGAGAATGAGCAGTTCTTC.

The chain combines TRBV2 with TRBJ2-3; D call uncertain. This CDR3 is 14 amino acids long. From germline, CDR1 is SNHLY and CDR2 FYNNEI. Trimming removed 2 bases at V and 6 bases at J, with 12 bases between. The CDR3 sequence is CASSELALVDTQYF. The CDR3 DNA sequence: TGTGCCAGCAGTGAACTGGCTCTCGTGGATACGCAGTATTTT.

The J gene is TRBJ2-3, the V gene TRBV9; 7 nucleotides align to TRBD1. CDR3 size: 17 residues. The ends lost 4 bases at V and 0 bases at J; junction bases unmatched: 11. The germline V gene encodes CDR1 SGDLS and CDR2 YYNGEE. The CDR3 region is CASSPRRDRSSTDTQYF. The CDR3 DNA follows: TGTGCCAGCAGCCCACGTCGGGACAGATCTAGCACAGATACGCAGTATTTT.

The V gene is TRBV6-5, the J gene TRBJ1-1; D is uncertain. V gave up 7 bases and J gave up 11 bases, with 14 bases separating them. The germline V gene has CDR1 MNHEY and CDR2 SVGAGI. This CDR3 is 11 amino acids long. CDR3 protein: CASKSGVRAFF. CDR3 coding DNA: TGTGCCAGCAAATCCGGGGTCAGGGCTTTCTTT.